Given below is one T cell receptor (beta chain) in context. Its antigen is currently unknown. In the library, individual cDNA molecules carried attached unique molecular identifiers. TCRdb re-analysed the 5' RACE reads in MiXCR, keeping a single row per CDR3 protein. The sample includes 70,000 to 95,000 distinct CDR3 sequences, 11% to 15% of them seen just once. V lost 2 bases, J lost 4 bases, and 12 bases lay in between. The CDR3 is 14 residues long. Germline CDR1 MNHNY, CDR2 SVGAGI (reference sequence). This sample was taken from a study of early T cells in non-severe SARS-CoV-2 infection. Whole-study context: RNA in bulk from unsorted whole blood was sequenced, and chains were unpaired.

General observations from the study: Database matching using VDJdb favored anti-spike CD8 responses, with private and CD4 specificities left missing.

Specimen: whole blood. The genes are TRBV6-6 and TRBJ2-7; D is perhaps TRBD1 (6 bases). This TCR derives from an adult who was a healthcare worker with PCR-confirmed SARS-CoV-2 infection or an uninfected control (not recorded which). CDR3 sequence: CASSYKGGAYEQYF. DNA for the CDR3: TGTGCCAGCAGTTACAAAGGGGGAGCGTACGAGCAGTACTTC.